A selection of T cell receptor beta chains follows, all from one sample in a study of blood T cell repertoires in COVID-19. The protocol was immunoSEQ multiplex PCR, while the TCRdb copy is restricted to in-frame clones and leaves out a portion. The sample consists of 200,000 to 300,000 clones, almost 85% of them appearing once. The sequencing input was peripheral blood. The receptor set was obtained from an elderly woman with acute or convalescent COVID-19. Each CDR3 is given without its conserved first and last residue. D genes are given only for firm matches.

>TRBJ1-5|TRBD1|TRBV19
ASSSATGQGTQPQH
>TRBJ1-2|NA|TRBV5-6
ASSFGPDYGYT
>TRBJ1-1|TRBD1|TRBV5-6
ASSAGTGGNTEAF
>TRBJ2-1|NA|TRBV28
ASSLRVRQGNEQF
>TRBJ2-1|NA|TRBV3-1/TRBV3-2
ASSPTSRAYNEQF
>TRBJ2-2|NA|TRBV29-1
SVMTKGGPSNTGELF
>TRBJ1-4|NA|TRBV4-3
ASSQVWGATNEKLF
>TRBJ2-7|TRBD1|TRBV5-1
ASSLAGIGQGTYEQY
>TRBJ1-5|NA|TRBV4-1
ASSQEGRGPYQPQH
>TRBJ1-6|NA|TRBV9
ASSARGMNSPLH
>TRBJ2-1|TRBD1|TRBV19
ASDRGLGYNEQF
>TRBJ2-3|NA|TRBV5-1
ASSGGPGTDTQY
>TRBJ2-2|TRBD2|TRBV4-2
ASSREVTSGTSGELF
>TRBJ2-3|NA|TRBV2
ASSAGDRRADTQY
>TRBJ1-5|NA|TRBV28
ASSFSPEGDQPQH
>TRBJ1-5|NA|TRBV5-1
ASKPEQGRGNQPQH
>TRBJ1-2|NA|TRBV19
ASSTRGKTLGSIGYT
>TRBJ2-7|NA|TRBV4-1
ASSQDSPAASYEQY
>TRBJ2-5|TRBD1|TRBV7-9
ASSLASGGQETQY
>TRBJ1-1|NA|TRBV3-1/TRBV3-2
ASSQGPAGF
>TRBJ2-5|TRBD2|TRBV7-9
ASSLTSGRGLETQY
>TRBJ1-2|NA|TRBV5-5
ASTLQLGRSNGYT
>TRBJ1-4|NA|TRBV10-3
AIRQGRGEKLF
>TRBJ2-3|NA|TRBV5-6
ASSFEYVGGTDTQY
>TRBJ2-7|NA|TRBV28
ASSSPLLPGAYEQY
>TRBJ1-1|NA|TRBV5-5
ASSPSLSWYTEAF
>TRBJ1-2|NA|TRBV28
ASTGIARGYT
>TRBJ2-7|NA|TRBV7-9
ASSSAYEQY
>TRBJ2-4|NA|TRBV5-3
ARSLRLAPNIQY
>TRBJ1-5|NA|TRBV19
ASSIDQSNQPQH
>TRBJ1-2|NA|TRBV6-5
ASSYTPRADYGYT
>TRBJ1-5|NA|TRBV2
ASSGGGNQPQH
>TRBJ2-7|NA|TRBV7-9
ASSAYSQQY
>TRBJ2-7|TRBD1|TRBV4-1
ASSHKQGVNSYEQY
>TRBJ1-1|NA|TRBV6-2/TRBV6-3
ASSYQYRVPNTEAF
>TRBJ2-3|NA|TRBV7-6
ASSRSTDTQY
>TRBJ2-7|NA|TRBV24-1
ATSDPRYSSYEQY
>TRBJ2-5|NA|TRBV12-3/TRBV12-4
ASSQGHGETQY
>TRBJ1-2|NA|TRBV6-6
ASSSQGQNSVRGYT
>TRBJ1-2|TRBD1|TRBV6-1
ASSEAVKTGGYGYT
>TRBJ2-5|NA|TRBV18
ASSPGREQETQY
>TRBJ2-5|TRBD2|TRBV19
ASSMNGRTGGQETQY
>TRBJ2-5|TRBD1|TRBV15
ATSRDLGQGGEAQY
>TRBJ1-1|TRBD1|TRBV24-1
ATSDSDRGLAEAF
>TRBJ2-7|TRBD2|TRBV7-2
ASSLGGLAAYEQY
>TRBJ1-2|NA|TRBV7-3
ASSSQGSYGYT
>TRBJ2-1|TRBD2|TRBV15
ATSRHSGRGYNEQF
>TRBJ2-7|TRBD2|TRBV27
ASSLREGQYEQY
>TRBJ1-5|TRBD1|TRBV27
ASSYPGTGGQPQH
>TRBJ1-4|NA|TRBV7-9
ASSGQSGTREKLF
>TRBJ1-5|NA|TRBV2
ASSPSMLRQPQH
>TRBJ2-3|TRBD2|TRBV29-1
SVAAAGRADTQY
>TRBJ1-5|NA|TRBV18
ASSPPQGGGNQPQH
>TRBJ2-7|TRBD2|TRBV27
ASSLTSGSPYEQY
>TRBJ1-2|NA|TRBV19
ASSASRDYGYT